Below, 25 T cell receptor beta chains from the same sample are listed, as sequenced in a study of blood T cell repertoires in COVID-19. The table came from immunoSEQ multiplex PCR; TCRdb's copy has only in-frame clones and leaves some out. The data contain about 39,000 clones, around 87% of them singletons. Input material: peripheral blood. These receptors originate from a man aged 50-60 years with active or convalescent COVID-19.

This chain uses TRBV3-1 (or the pseudogene TRBV3-2) with TRBJ2-5, with 13 nucleotides matching TRBD2. Per germline, CDR1 LGHDT and CDR2 YNNKEL (reference sequence). V trimming: 0 bases; J trimming: 1 base; junction bases outside the gene matches: 2. CDR3 length: 17 amino acids. This CDR3 reads CASSQETSGGLQETQYF. CDR3 coding DNA: TGTGCCAGCAGCCAAGAGACTAGCGGGGGGCTCCAAGAGACCCAGTACTTC.

The gene calls are TRBV23-1 and TRBJ1-5; 10 positions agree with TRBD1. TRBV23-1 counts as an open reading frame of uncertain function. V shed 8 bases, J shed 0 bases, and the junction held 16 bases outside the gene matches. CDR3 size: 19 residues. This CDR3 reads CASVPTTGGETYSNQPQHF. The CDR3 region has the DNA TGCGCCAGCGTCCCCACGACAGGGGGCGAGACATATAGCAATCAGCCCCAGCATTTT.

This clone was observed a single time. This sequence joins TRBV3-1 (or the pseudogene TRBV3-2) and TRBJ1-5, with D unclear. The germline V gene has CDR1 LGHDT and CDR2 YNNKEL (reference sequence). V lost 0 bases and J lost 7, with 10 bases in between. The CDR3 covers 14 residues. This CDR3 reads CASSQDSRGQPQHF. The CDR3 DNA follows: TGTGCCAGCAGCCAAGATTCTCGAGGGCAGCCCCAGCATTTT.

This clone was observed a few times. V and J are TRBV12-5 and TRBJ2-5; D may be TRBD2 (6 bases). This CDR3 comprises 15 residues. The V end was cut by 3 bases, the J end by 5 bases, with 16 bases between. Looked up from germline, CDR1 is LGHNT and CDR2 is FRNRAP. DNA of the CDR3: TGTGCTAGTGGTTTAGGTCAGGCGGCGGGGGAGACCCAGTACTTC. Residues: CASGLGQAAGETQYF.

Here the CDR3 DNA reads TGTGCCAGCAGCGGCACGACTAGCGGGGGATACAATGAGCAGTTCTTC. This sequence encodes CASSGTTSGGYNEQFF. The genes are TRBV7-3 and TRBJ2-1; 12 bases are shared with TRBD2. V was clipped by 5 bases and J by 4 bases; unmatched bases: 6. CDR3 length equals 16 residues. Germline CDR1 and CDR2: SGHTA and FQGTGA. The whole variable domain, filled in from reference TRBV7-3 and TRBJ2-1, reads GAGVSQTPSNKVTEKGKYVELRCDPISGHTALYWYRQSLGQGPEFLIYFQGTGAADDSGLPNDRFFAVRPEGSVSTLKIQRTERGDSAVYLCASSGTTSGGYNEQFFGPGTRLTVL.

The V call is TRBV9, the J call TRBJ2-1; TRBD2 aligns across 9 bases. Losses at the gene ends were 3 bases for V and 6 bases for J; bases not matched to a gene: 10. The CDR3 has 16 residues. Looked up from germline, CDR1 is SGDLS and CDR2 is YYNGEE. This CDR3 is CASSGPKRGVFNEQFF. The CDR3 DNA reads as TGTGCCAGCAGCGGACCTAAGCGGGGGGTATTCAATGAGCAGTTCTTC. Drawing the rest from reference TRBV9 and TRBJ2-1, the complete variable domain is DSGVTQTPKHLITATGQRVTLRCSPRSGDLSVYWYQQSLDQGLQFLIQYYNGEERAKGNILERFSAQQFPDLHSELNLSSLELGDSALYFCASSGPKRGVFNEQFFGPGTRLTVL.

The genes are TRBV18 and TRBJ1-5; 7 bases are shared with TRBD1. Trimming took 5 bases from V and 0 from J; bases not matched to a gene: 10. Germline V gene sequence: CDR1 KGHSH, CDR2 LQKENI. The CDR3 consists of 17 residues. CDR3 in amino acids: CASSENQGGVSNQPQHF. CDR3 sequence (DNA): TGTGCCAGCTCAGAAAACCAGGGGGGTGTTAGCAATCAGCCCCAGCATTTT.

The V and J genes are TRBV11-2 and TRBJ1-6; D gene ambiguous. There are 12 residues in the CDR3. The germline V and J ends were trimmed by 5 bases and 9 bases, with 8 bases remaining between them. Germline CDR1 and CDR2: SGHAT and FQNNGV. CDR3 in DNA: TGTGCCAGCAGCCTTGGCGGTTCACCCCTCCACTTT. Its translation: CASSLGGSPLHF.

This chain links TRBV25-1 with TRBJ2-3, with 10 bases matching TRBD1. Per the germline V gene, CDR1 is MGHDK and CDR2 is SYGVNS. The CDR3 length is 16 residues. J gave up 5 bases and V 5 bases, and 10 bases lay outside the gene matches. The CDR3 loop is CASSSTGTGVEDTQYF. DNA for the CDR3: TGTGCCAGCAGTTCAACCGGGACAGGGGTGGAAGATACGCAGTATTTT.

The V call is TRBV2, the J call TRBJ2-1; 8 bases are shared with TRBD1. V gave up 5 bases and J gave up 4 bases; unmatched junction bases: 7. The germline CDR1 and CDR2 sequences are SNHLY and FYNNEI. The CDR3 loop spans 15 amino acids. CDR3 nucleotides: TGTGCCAGCAGTTATGGACAGGGTATGTACAATGAGCAGTTCTTC. Protein product: CASSYGQGMYNEQFF.

The genes are TRBV5-1 and TRBJ1-1; 8 nucleotides line up with TRBD1. Germline CDR1 and CDR2: SGHRS and YFSETQ. The CDR3 spans 15 residues. The J segment lost 6 bases and the V segment lost 3 bases, leaving 10 bases of the junction unmatched. In DNA form, the CDR3 reads TGCGCCAGCAGCTGGGGTTTCGGACAGGGACCTGAAGCTTTCTTT. Translated, it gives CASSWGFGQGPEAFF. Looking up the rest from reference TRBV5-1 and TRBJ1-1 gives the full variable domain: KAGVTQTPRYLIKTRGQQVTLSCSPISGHRSVSWYQQTPGQGLQFLFEYFSETQRNKGNFPGRFSGRQFSNSRSEMNVSTLELGDSALYLCASSWGFGQGPEAFFGQGTRLTVV.

The CDR3 coding sequence is TGTGCCAGCAGCCACCGGGACAGGGGGAATAAGCAGTTCTTC. It encodes CASSHRDRGNKQFF. This chain joins TRBV9 and TRBJ2-1, with TRBD1 matching over 11 bases. V gave up 4 bases and J gave up 11 bases; unmatched junction bases: 8. The CDR3 runs 14 residues. CDR1 is SGDLS and CDR2 is YYNGEE in the germline V gene.

Comment on this clone: A junction boundary mismatches the germline segment, possibly from a read error. The rearrangement uses TRBV5-1 and TRBJ2-5; TRBD1 agrees at 7 bases. Germline lookup yields CDR1 SGHRS and CDR2 YFSETQ. This CDR3 spans 14 amino acids. CDR3 residues: CASRLGQSQETQYF. CDR3 DNA: TGCGCCAGCAGATTGGGACAGTCCCAAGAGACCCAGTACTTC. Complete variable domain (other parts from reference TRBV5-1 and TRBJ2-5): KAGVTQTPRYLIKTRGQQVTLSCSPISGHRSVSWYQQTPGQGLQFLFEYFSETQRNKGNFPGRFSGRQFSNSRSEMNVSTLELGDSALYLCASRLGQSQETQYFGPGTRLLVL.

As to this clone: The final CDR3 position lacks the conserved phenylalanine or tryptophan, pointing to a likely read error. The DNA is omitted, as the CDR3 cannot be located on it reliably, and the CDR3 follows TCRdb's listing. The chain couples TRBV7-9 to TRBJ1-2. The germline V gene encodes CDR1 SEHNR and CDR2 FQNEAQ (reference sequence). The CDR3 adds up to 12 amino acids, both ends counted. The CDR3 region is CASSDSLAAAIS.

The chain uses TRBV29-1 and TRBJ1-5; D uncertain. The CDR3 runs 13 residues. Germline values: CDR1 SQVTM, CDR2 ANQGSEA. The V and J ends lost 6 bases and 0 bases respectively, with 9 bases between them. CDR3 in amino acids: CSVRGNSNQPQHF. The CDR3 DNA is TGCAGCGTCAGAGGAAATAGCAATCAGCCCCAGCATTTT.

The rearrangement uses TRBV28 and TRBJ1-6, with 7 nucleotides matching TRBD1. V lost 2 bases to trimming and J lost 9 bases; unmatched junction nucleotides: 10. Per germline, CDR1 MDHEN and CDR2 SYDVKM. The CDR3 is 16 amino acids. CDR3 in amino acids: CASSLMGQGVSSPLHF. The CDR3 DNA reads TGTGCCAGCAGTTTAATGGGGCAGGGGGTAAGTTCACCCCTCCACTTT. Variable domain in full (rest from reference TRBV28 and TRBJ1-6): DVKVTQSSRYLVKRTGEKVFLECVQDMDHENMFWYRQDPGLGLRLIYFSYDVKMKEKGDIPEGYSVSREKKERFSLILESASTNQTSMYLCASSLMGQGVSSPLHFGNGTRLTVT.

The chain recombines TRBV7-3 with TRBJ2-3, with 9 bases identical to TRBD2. V shed 8 bases, J shed 1 base, and the junction held 1 base outside the gene matches. CDR1 is SGHTA and CDR2 is FQGTGA in the germline V gene. The CDR3 has 13 amino acids. CDR3 residues: CASAGGGTDTQYF. The CDR3 DNA reads as TGTGCCAGCGCGGGAGGGGGCACAGATACGCAGTATTTT.

The gene calls are TRBV5-5 and TRBJ1-2; D may be TRBD1 (6 bases). Trimming cost V 4 bases and J 0 bases, with 13 bases left between them. The CDR3 totals 15 residues. CDR1 and CDR2 (germline): SGHKS, YYEKEE (reference sequence). CDR3 protein: CASSPWTDTNYGYTF. DNA of the CDR3: TGTGCCAGCAGCCCATGGACAGATACTAACTATGGCTACACCTTC.

This sequence joins TRBV5-1 and TRBJ1-4; TRBD1 agrees at 7 bases. This CDR3 comprises 15 residues. V shed 0 bases and J 8 bases; nucleotides not matched to a gene: 7. Germline-derived CDR1 and CDR2 are SGHRS and YFSETQ. The CDR3 protein is CASSLARGVEEKLFF. The CDR3 DNA is TGCGCCAGCAGCTTGGCCAGGGGGGTTGAAGAAAAACTGTTTTTT.

Of note for this clone: One end of the junction fails to match germline, which may point to a read error. This chain connects TRBV18 to TRBJ2-1; TRBD2 matches 8 bases. The CDR3 sequence is 18 residues long. Per the germline V gene, CDR1 is KGHSH and CDR2 is LQKENI. The CDR3 DNA follows: TGTGCCAGCTCCCCACCCGGACTAGCCCTCGACTCCTACAATGAGCAGTTCTTC. Its translation is CASSPPGLALDSYNEQFF.

This chain links TRBV28 with TRBJ2-7, with D possibly TRBD1 on 5 matching bases. CDR3 size: 13 residues. Per germline, CDR1 MDHEN and CDR2 SYDVKM. V lost 3 bases to trimming and J lost 2 bases, with 8 bases between them. This CDR3 is CASSFGRAYEQYV. CDR3 coding DNA: TGTGCCAGCAGTTTTGGCAGGGCCTACGAGCAGTACGTC.

The table lists this clone with a few counts. The CDR3 reads CASSQEGDYGYTF. The DNA for the CDR3 is TGTGCCAGCAGCCAAGAGGGAGACTATGGCTACACCTTC. The chain is built from TRBV16 and TRBJ1-2; D ambiguous. This CDR3 has 13 amino acids. CDR1 and CDR2 from the germline V gene are KGHSY and FQNENV. Trimming shortened V by 2 bases and J by 3 bases, and 7 bases separated the two germline ends.

This clone was detected a few times. This chain connects TRBV11-2 to TRBJ1-1; D gene unclear. The ends were cut back, 8 bases at V and 4 bases at J, with 14 bases in the middle. Germline V CDR1 and CDR2: SGHAT, FQNNGV. This CDR3 contains 13 residues. The CDR3 DNA follows: TGTGCCAGCCTAGGGAAGGGAGGCACTGAAGCTTTCTTT. Translation gives CASLGKGGTEAFF.

The V call is TRBV10-3, the J call TRBJ2-5; TRBD2 might be the D (6 bases). The CDR3 is made up of 14 amino acids. CDR1 ENHRY and CDR2 SYGVKD come from the germline V gene. V dropped 10 bases and J dropped 4 bases, with 19 bases sitting between them. The CDR3 spells CATYAGRARETQYF. CDR3 nucleotides: TGTGCCACCTACGCGGGGCGGGCGCGAGAGACCCAGTACTTC.

This chain joins TRBV5-4 and TRBJ1-2; D gene uncertain. The CDR3 is made up of 14 amino acids. Per germline, CDR1 SGHNT and CDR2 YYREEE (reference sequence). V lost 0 bases, J lost 0 bases, and 6 bases lay in between. CDR3 sequence: CASSLDTTNYGYTF. The CDR3 nucleotides read TGTGCCAGCAGCTTGGACACCACTAACTATGGCTACACCTTC. The full variable domain, rest sourced from reference TRBV5-4 and TRBJ1-2, is ETGVTQSPTHLIKTRGQQVTLRCSSQSGHNTVSWYQQALGQGPQFIFQYYREEENGRGNFPPRFSGLQFPNYSSELNVNALELDDSALYLCASSLDTTNYGYTFGSGTRLTVV.